The 31 T cell receptor beta chains below all came from one sample that was sequenced in a study of T cell changes during pregnancy in multiple sclerosis. The method was immunoSEQ multiplex PCR; TCRdb's version includes in-frame clones alone and lacks a portion of them. The sample includes some 60,000 clones, around 90% of them seen just once. The source was peripheral blood, collected in the third trimester of pregnancy. Receptors originate from a female donor in good health, enrolled as a control in a pregnancy study.

The chain uses TRBV9 and TRBJ1-2; a weak D match, TRBD1 (6 bases). The V end was cut by 4 bases, the J end by 4 bases, with 14 bases between. The CDR3 contains 14 residues. The V gene's germline CDR1 is SGDLS and CDR2 YYNGEE. The CDR3 sequence is CASSPPGTPYGYTF. The CDR3 region has the DNA TGTGCCAGCAGCCCCCCCGGGACACCCTATGGCTACACCTTC.

V is TRBV2 and J is TRBJ1-2; 7 nucleotides align to TRBD1. This CDR3 has 15 amino acids. Germline CDR1 SNHLY, CDR2 FYNNEI. The V gene end was trimmed by 0 bases and the J gene end by 3 bases; junction bases not matched to a gene: 4. CDR3 nucleotide sequence: TGTGCCAGCAGTGAAGCCGGGACAGAGGACTATGGCTACACCTTC. It specifies CASSEAGTEDYGYTF.

This chain links TRBV11-2 with TRBJ1-6, with 7 nucleotides matching TRBD1. V was clipped by 3 bases and J by 10 bases; unmatched bases: 15. The CDR3 is made up of 17 amino acids. Looked up from germline, CDR1 is SGHAT and CDR2 is FQNNGV. The DNA of the CDR3 is TGTGCCAGCAGCTTCGCCCCGGCAGGGGGACTAGGGTCACCCCTCCACTTT. Protein product: CASSFAPAGGLGSPLHF.

V usage is TRBV23-1 and J usage is TRBJ1-5, with D maybe TRBD1 (6 bases). TRBV23-1 is sorted into the ORF group, with uncertain function. This CDR3 spans 22 amino acids. V lost 0 bases, J lost 1 base, and 28 bases lay in between. CDR3: CASSQSTIINQRTARSNQPQHF. CDR3 nucleotide sequence: TGCGCCAGCAGTCAATCCACAATTATCAATCAAAGGACAGCGAGAAGCAATCAGCCCCAGCATTTT.

The rearrangement joins TRBV6-1 to TRBJ2-7, with 8 bases lining up with TRBD1. Per germline, CDR1 MNHNS and CDR2 SASEGT. V lost 5 bases to trimming and J lost 5 bases; unmatched junction nucleotides: 8. The CDR3 spans 14 residues. In DNA, the CDR3 is TGTGCCAGCAGTAAGGGACAGGATATCGACGAGCAGTACTTC. This encodes CASSKGQDIDEQYF.

This clone has a single count. This same CDR3 is encoded by further DNA sequences in the sample. The V call is TRBV10-3, the J call TRBJ2-1; 10 positions agree with TRBD2. V shed 10 bases and J 2 bases; nucleotides not matched to a gene: 5. The CDR3 consists of 14 residues. The germline V gene encodes CDR1 ENHRY and CDR2 SYGVKD. The CDR3 here is CATRTSGTYNEQFF. The CDR3 bases are TGTGCCACTCGAACTAGCGGGACCTACAATGAGCAGTTCTTC.

The genes are TRBV30 and TRBJ1-5, with TRBD1 identical over 8 bases. Germline V CDR1 and CDR2: GTSNPN, SVGIG (reference sequence). The CDR3 length is 14 residues. The trim removed 4 bases at V and 4 bases at J, leaving 6 bases unmatched. The DNA for the CDR3 is TGTGCCTGGACGACAGGGGCGGGGAATCAGCCCCAGCATTTT. It codes for CAWTTGAGNQPQHF.

The chain carries TRBV7-9 and TRBJ2-7, with D possibly TRBD1 on 5 matching bases. Germline V gene lookup returns CDR1 SEHNR and CDR2 FQNEAQ (reference sequence). The CDR3 is made up of 14 amino acids. Trimming removed 4 bases from V and 0 bases from J, with 10 bases in between. The CDR3 sequence is CASSSSTVSYEQYF. Written as DNA, the CDR3 is TGTGCCAGCAGCTCATCGACAGTCTCCTACGAGCAGTACTTC.

The chain recombines TRBV10-2 with TRBJ1-2; no reliable D call. V was pared by 6 bases and J by 5 bases, with 19 bases between. This CDR3 contains 15 residues. The V gene's germline CDR1 is WSHSY and CDR2 SAAADI. The CDR3 loop is CASSPSGGRLYGYTF. CDR3 nucleotide sequence: TGCGCCAGCAGCCCCTCGGGAGGGAGGTTGTATGGCTACACCTTC.

This rearrangement joins TRBV29-1 to TRBJ2-2; unclear D gene. V was pared by 7 bases and J by 3 bases, with 6 bases between. Germline V CDR1 and CDR2: SQVTM, ANQGSEA. The CDR3 contains 11 residues. The DNA for the CDR3 is TGCAGCGCCCGTTACACCGGGGAGCTGTTTTTT. This sequence encodes CSARYTGELFF.

The V gene is TRBV27, the J gene TRBJ1-5, with 8 bases fitting TRBD1. CDR3 length: 14 amino acids. V lost 4 bases, J lost 5 bases, and 4 bases stayed unmatched. Germline V gene lookup returns CDR1 MNHEY and CDR2 SMNVEV (reference sequence). The CDR3 is CASSSDRAYQPQHF. CDR3 DNA sequence: TGTGCCAGCAGTTCGGACAGGGCCTATCAGCCCCAGCATTTT.

The chain has TRBV29-1 and TRBJ2-3; the D is unclear. The CDR3 loop spans 10 amino acids. With 4 bases removed from V and 6 bases from J, the gap between germline ends came to 5 bases. Germline loops: CDR1 SQVTM, CDR2 ANQGSEA. The CDR3 nucleotides are TGCAGCGTTGGGCAGGATACGCAGTATTTT. Residues: CSVGQDTQYF.

Only a few counts were recorded for this clone. V is TRBV19 and J is TRBJ1-5; 8 nucleotides align to TRBD1. CDR1 and CDR2 from the germline V gene are LNHDA and SQIVND (reference sequence). J was trimmed by 0 bases and V by 6 bases; bases with no gene match: 4. The CDR3 has 15 amino acids. CDR3 bases: TGTGCCAGTAGGGACAGGGCGGTTAGCAATCAGCCCCAGCATTTT. It codes for CASRDRAVSNQPQHF.

The chain employs TRBV6-5 and TRBJ1-4; D gene uncertain. CDR3 length: 15 amino acids. V was shortened by 4 bases and J by 4 bases, with 13 bases between the two germline ends. Looked up from germline, CDR1 is MNHEY and CDR2 is SVGAGI. CDR3 DNA: TGTGCCAGCAGTTTGGGAGGCGAGAATAATGAAAAACTGTTTTTT. This translates into CASSLGGENNEKLFF.

This chain connects TRBV4-2 to TRBJ2-1, with D perhaps TRBD2 (6 bases). From germline, CDR1 is LGHNA and CDR2 YNFKEQ. Trimming took 0 bases from V and 5 from J, leaving 14 bases between them. There are 16 residues in the CDR3. For the CDR3, the DNA is TGTGCCAGCAGCCAAGATGTGGGTAGCGGTAACAATGAGCAGTTCTTC. This codes for CASSQDVGSGNNEQFF.

The chain recombines TRBV19 with TRBJ1-1; 7 positions match TRBD1. After removal of 5 bases from V and 8 bases from J, the junction contained 11 bases not matched to a gene. This CDR3 is 14 amino acids long. Germline CDR1 is LNHDA and CDR2 is SQIVND (reference sequence). The CDR3 bases are TGTGCCAGTAGTGGCGGGACAGCCCGCCCGGAAGCTTTCTTT. This codes for CASSGGTARPEAFF.

The J gene is TRBJ2-2, the V gene TRBV5-4; 10 positions agree with TRBD1. Looked up from germline, CDR1 is SGHNT and CDR2 is YYREEE (reference sequence). V trimming: 3 bases; J trimming: 6 bases; junction bases outside the gene matches: 8. The CDR3 is made up of 16 amino acids. This chain's CDR3 is CASSSGDRGFSGELFF. As DNA, the CDR3 is TGTGCCAGCAGCTCGGGGGACAGGGGATTTTCCGGGGAGCTGTTTTTT.

The rearrangement uses TRBV27 and TRBJ2-3; D is unclear. Germline V gives CDR1 MNHEY, CDR2 SMNVEV (reference sequence). The CDR3 loop spans 12 amino acids. The germline V and J ends were trimmed by 5 bases and 0 bases, with 3 bases remaining between them. The CDR3 sequence is CASSLSTDTQYF. Written as DNA, the CDR3 is TGTGCCAGCAGTCTAAGCACAGATACGCAGTATTTT.

The chain couples TRBV5-1 to TRBJ2-7; TRBD1 is a possible D gene (6 bases). The V end lost 6 bases, the J end lost 3 bases, and 16 bases lay between the germline ends. Germline loops: CDR1 SGHRS, CDR2 YFSETQ. The CDR3 length is 14 residues. The CDR3 bases are TGCGCCAGCACCTCACAGGGCTCCGACTACGAGCAGTACTTC. Its translation is CASTSQGSDYEQYF.

V usage is TRBV9 and J usage is TRBJ2-1, with 11 nucleotides matching TRBD2. This CDR3 is built from 15 residues. J was trimmed by 4 bases and V by 2 bases; bases with no gene match: 2. Germline V gene data show CDR1 as SGDLS and CDR2 as YYNGEE. CDR3 protein: CASSVGLADYNEQFF. CDR3 DNA sequence: TGTGCCAGCAGCGTGGGACTAGCGGATTACAATGAGCAGTTCTTC.

The V and J genes are TRBV6-6 and TRBJ1-1; D is perhaps TRBD1 (6 bases). CDR3 length: 14 amino acids. CDR1 is MNHNY, CDR2 SVGAGI, per germline (reference sequence). Trimming pared 6 bases from V and 5 bases from J, leaving 16 bases between. CDR3 loop: CASSLDSSRTEAFF. The CDR3 DNA follows: TGTGCCAGCAGCCTGGACAGCTCCCGGACTGAAGCTTTCTTT.

The chain links TRBV28 to TRBJ1-2; possible D gene TRBD1, 5 bases. The CDR3 runs 13 residues. The V gene's germline CDR1 is MDHEN and CDR2 SYDVKM. The ends were cut back, 3 bases at V and 5 bases at J, with 10 bases in the middle. The CDR3 sequence is CASSLGGRYGYTF. As DNA, the CDR3 is TGTGCCAGCAGTTTGGGGGGACGGTATGGCTACACCTTC.

The genes are TRBV6-1 and TRBJ2-5, with TRBD1 matching 9 bases. Germline V gene data show CDR1 as MNHNS and CDR2 as SASEGT. Trimming at V came to 6 bases and at J to 5 bases, leaving 4 bases not matched to a gene. This CDR3 comprises 13 residues. The CDR3: CASRTTGGETQYF. CDR3 sequence (DNA): TGTGCCAGCAGGACGACAGGGGGTGAGACCCAGTACTTC.

To note about this clone: This CDR3 is also generated by other DNA sequences in the sample. The chain has TRBV27 and TRBJ2-5, with 13 bases identical to TRBD2. The CDR3 runs to 14 residues. Losses at the gene ends were 6 bases for V and 4 bases for J; bases not matched to a gene: 2. In germline, CDR1 is MNHEY, CDR2 SMNVEV (reference sequence). The CDR3: CASRGLAGRETQYF. In DNA form, the CDR3 reads TGTGCCAGCAGGGGACTAGCGGGACGAGAGACCCAGTACTTC.

V is TRBV7-2 and J is TRBJ2-7; 12 bases fit TRBD2. The CDR3 loop spans 16 amino acids. With V trimmed by 5 bases and J by 0 bases, 5 bases remained unmatched. Germline CDR1 is SGHTA and CDR2 is FQGNSA. CDR3 bases: TGTGCCAGCAGCCCTCGACTAGCGGGGGACTCCTACGAGCAGTACTTC. Its protein is CASSPRLAGDSYEQYF.

The chain is built from TRBV7-9 and TRBJ2-1, with 7 bases fitting TRBD2. CDR1 and CDR2 (germline): SEHNR, FQNEAQ (reference sequence). J lost 8 bases, V lost 0 bases, and 7 bases had no gene match. There are 15 residues in the CDR3. Here the CDR3 reads CASSLARGGSDEQFF. CDR3 in DNA: TGTGCCAGCAGCTTAGCGCGTGGCGGGAGCGATGAGCAGTTCTTC.

The chain has TRBV11-3 and TRBJ1-2; 7 positions match TRBD1. This CDR3 has 13 amino acids. The V gene end was trimmed by 5 bases and the J gene end by 3 bases; junction bases not matched to a gene: 3. The germline gives CDR1 SGHNT, CDR2 YENEEA. CDR3 nucleotides: TGTGCCAGCAGCGTGGACAGGTACTATGGCTACACCTTC. Translated, it gives CASSVDRYYGYTF.

The V and J genes are TRBV29-1 and TRBJ2-5; the D gene is possibly TRBD2 (5 bases). V lost 3 bases and J 3 bases, leaving 11 bases between the germline ends. The germline CDR1 and CDR2 sequences are SQVTM and ANQGSEA. The CDR3 length is 13 residues. In nucleotides, the CDR3 is TGCAGCGTTGATTTCCGGCGGGAAGAGACCCAGTACTTC. This encodes CSVDFRREETQYF.

This chain connects TRBV10-2 to TRBJ1-4; unclear D gene. The CDR3 consists of 16 residues. Germline CDR1 reads WSHSY; CDR2 reads SAAADI. V shed 2 bases and J shed 1 base, with 11 bases lying between them. The CDR3 sequence is CASSEPPGVTNEKLFF. CDR3 bases: TGCGCCAGCAGTGAGCCCCCGGGAGTAACTAATGAAAAACTGTTTTTT.

For the CDR3, the DNA is TGTGCCAGCAGCCGGGGGGGGGAAGGCAATCAGCCCCAGCATTTT. Translation gives CASSRGGEGNQPQHF. The chain has TRBV6-5 and TRBJ1-5; D perhaps matches TRBD1 (5 bases). CDR1 and CDR2 from the germline V gene are MNHEY and SVGAGI. The CDR3 has 15 residues. With 6 bases removed from V and 2 bases from J, the gap between germline ends came to 14 bases.

The chain couples TRBV18 to TRBJ1-1; D unclear. Trimming removed 0 bases at V and 5 bases at J, with 13 bases between. This CDR3 contains 15 residues. Per the germline V gene, CDR1 is KGHSH and CDR2 is LQKENI. Here the CDR3 DNA reads TGTGCCAGCTCACCACCCGCTGTGAGAGGAACTGAAGCTTTCTTT. Amino acids: CASSPPAVRGTEAFF.